These 10 T cell receptor beta chains came from one sample sequenced in a study of shared clonotypes between healthy human individuals. Using immunoSEQ multiplex PCR, the repertoire was profiled, and TCRdb retains in-frame clones only, with some absent. This sample yields fewer than 2.5 million clones, of which 93% are seen a single time; approximately 0.36% belongs to the top ten. Sequencing was done on a sample of naive CD4+ T cells from PBMCs. Subset: CD45RA+ positively selected. Receptor source: a man aged 18 to 30 in good health. Some clones in this sample may be carry-over from other donors' samples.

Regarding this clone: Distinct nucleotide sequences in the sample also encode this CDR3. The V and J genes are TRBV6-6 and TRBJ2-3, with TRBD1 matching 10 bases. Trimming took 0 bases from V and 1 from J; bases not matched to a gene: 1. This CDR3 spans 16 amino acids. Germline V gives CDR1 MNHNY, CDR2 SVGAGI (reference sequence). CDR3 nucleotide sequence: TGTGCCAGCAGTTACTCGGGGACAGGGGGCACAGATACGCAGTATTTT. It specifies CASSYSGTGGTDTQYF.

V gene TRBV4-1 combines with J gene TRBJ2-2; D gene ambiguous. This CDR3 contains 18 residues. V shed 1 base and J shed 6 bases, with 21 bases lying between them. CDR1 and CDR2 (germline): MGHRA, YSYEKL. The CDR3 DNA reads TGCGCCAGCAGCCAAGTCGGCCATCCAAGGTTATCCTCCGGGGAGCTGTTTTTT. This codes for CASSQVGHPRLSSGELFF.

The chain combines TRBV6-1 with TRBJ1-1, with TRBD1 matching 7 bases. Germline-derived CDR1 and CDR2 are MNHNS and SASEGT. The J segment lost 5 bases and the V segment lost 5 bases, leaving 5 bases of the junction unmatched. This CDR3 has 13 amino acids. CDR3 protein: CASSPKQGTEAFF. CDR3 sequence (DNA): TGTGCCAGCAGTCCAAAACAGGGGACTGAAGCTTTCTTT.

The DNA for the CDR3 is TGTGCCATCAGCGAGACCGGGACAGGAAACTACGAGCAGTACTTC. This encodes CAISETGTGNYEQYF. This chain uses TRBV10-3 with TRBJ2-7; TRBD1 agrees at 8 bases. Germline CDR1 reads ENHRY; CDR2 reads SYGVKD. The CDR3 is made up of 15 amino acids. The V and J ends lost 6 bases and 3 bases, in that order; junction bases with no gene match: 10.

Concerning this clone itself: This same CDR3 is encoded by further DNA sequences in the sample. CDR3 nucleotide sequence: TGTGCCAGCAGCTTGGCCCTCTACAATGAGCAGTTCTTC. This sequence encodes CASSLALYNEQFF. The genes are TRBV7-9 and TRBJ2-1; D uncertain. The CDR3 consists of 13 residues. The V gene's germline CDR1 is SEHNR and CDR2 FQNEAQ (reference sequence). V lost 3 bases to trimming and J lost 3 bases, with 6 bases between them.

The V and J genes are TRBV19 and TRBJ1-5; 9 bases agree with TRBD1. The germline V gene has CDR1 LNHDA and CDR2 SQIVND (reference sequence). The CDR3 runs to 17 residues. V gave up 10 bases and J gave up 2 bases; unmatched junction bases: 15. This CDR3 reads CATGADRGAVGNQPQHF. The CDR3 DNA sequence: TGTGCCACTGGCGCGGACAGGGGAGCGGTAGGCAATCAGCCCCAGCATTTT.

J is TRBJ2-5 and V is TRBV4-3; TRBD2 matches 8 bases. In germline, CDR1 is LGHNA, CDR2 YSLEER. CDR3 size: 15 residues. With V trimmed by 2 bases and J by 4 bases, 6 bases remained unmatched. CDR3 nucleotides: TGCGCCAGCAGCCAATTAAGCGGGAGCGGAGAGACCCAGTACTTC. Its protein is CASSQLSGSGETQYF.

The DNA for the CDR3 is TGTGCCAGCAGCTTAACGTACTACGATACGCAGTATTTT. Translated: CASSLTYYDTQYF. The gene calls are TRBV7-3 and TRBJ2-3; D is undetermined. This CDR3 has 13 amino acids. The germline V gene has CDR1 SGHTA and CDR2 FQGTGA. V lost 0 bases and J 6 bases, leaving 7 bases between the germline ends.

The rearrangement joins TRBV11-2 to TRBJ2-7; possibly TRBD2 for D (6 bases). V was cut by 4 bases and J by 4 bases, with 14 bases left in between. This CDR3 is 14 amino acids long. Germline loops: CDR1 SGHAT, CDR2 FQNNGV. CDR3 protein: CASSSLRGGYEQYF. For the CDR3, the DNA is TGTGCCAGCAGCTCTCTTAGAGGAGGGTACGAGCAGTACTTC.

The chain carries TRBV2 and TRBJ2-5; TRBD1 matches at 8 bases. The germline V gene has CDR1 SNHLY and CDR2 FYNNEI. The trim removed 3 bases at V and 4 bases at J, leaving 7 bases unmatched. The CDR3 spans 15 residues. CDR3 in DNA: TGTGCCAGCAGTGAGGTACAGGGGGTGGGAGAGACCCAGTACTTC. Protein: CASSEVQGVGETQYF.